Listed below are T cell receptor beta chains from one sample, sequenced in a study of blood T cell repertoires in COVID-19. Clones were read by immunoSEQ multiplex PCR, and TCRdb kept only the in-frame ones, dropping some. In the table there are just over 150,000 clones, 80% to 95% of which are singletons. The sample consisted of peripheral blood. The receptors were gathered from a woman between 45 and 60 years old with acute or convalescent COVID-19. Each CDR3 is given with its conserved first and last residue. A D gene is named only where the DNA matches it firmly. Not every row has a clone size; where given, it reads once, few, many or a size class.

clone size: .; V gene: TRBV5-1; D gene: .; J gene: TRBJ1-5; CDR3 protein: CASSLDGGREPQHF; CDR3 DNA: TGCGCCAGCAGCTTGGACGGGGGGCGAGAGCCCCAGCATTTT
clone size: .; V gene: TRBV28; D gene: .; J gene: TRBJ1-2; CDR3 protein: CASSWDTSYGYTF; CDR3 DNA: TGTGCCAGCAGTTGGGACACGAGTTATGGCTACACCTTC
clone size: .; V gene: TRBV28; D gene: .; J gene: TRBJ2-7; CDR3 protein: CASSIPGGREQYF; CDR3 DNA: TGTGCCAGCAGCATTCCCGGGGGTCGAGAGCAGTACTTC
clone size: .; V gene: TRBV15; D gene: TRBD2; J gene: TRBJ2-4; CDR3 protein: CATSGTSGVAKNIQYF; CDR3 DNA: TGTGCCACCAGCGGTACTAGCGGAGTAGCCAAAAACATTCAGTACTTC
clone size: .; V gene: TRBV4-1; D gene: .; J gene: TRBJ2-1; CDR3 protein: CASSQGRVSSYNEQFF; CDR3 DNA: TGCGCCAGCAGCCAAGGTCGGGTTAGCTCCTACAATGAGCAGTTCTTC
clone size: once; V gene: TRBV19; D gene: .; J gene: TRBJ1-5; CDR3 protein: CASSTTNQPQHF; CDR3 DNA: TGTGCCAGTAGTACCACAAATCAGCCCCAGCATTTT
clone size: .; V gene: TRBV2; D gene: TRBD1; J gene: TRBJ2-2; CDR3 protein: CASIRQGTGELFF; CDR3 DNA: TGTGCCAGCATCCGACAGGGCACCGGGGAGCTGTTTTTT
clone size: .; V gene: TRBV12-3/TRBV12-4; D gene: .; J gene: TRBJ1-1; CDR3 protein: CASSATVNTEAFF; CDR3 DNA: TGTGCCAGCAGTGCGACAGTGAACACTGAAGCTTTCTTT
clone size: few; V gene: TRBV7-9; D gene: .; J gene: TRBJ1-2; CDR3 protein: CASSRNQGLDYGYTF; CDR3 DNA: TGTGCCAGCAGTCGAAACCAGGGTTTGGATTATGGCTACACCTTC
clone size: .; V gene: TRBV3-1/TRBV3-2; D gene: .; J gene: TRBJ1-1; CDR3 protein: CASSRQTGVNTEAFF; CDR3 DNA: TGTGCCAGCAGCAGACAGACAGGAGTGAACACTGAAGCTTTCTTT
clone size: .; V gene: TRBV6-5; D gene: .; J gene: TRBJ1-1; CDR3 protein: CASSLSMNTEAFF; CDR3 DNA: TGTGCCAGCAGCCTAAGTATGAACACTGAAGCTTTCTTT
clone size: .; V gene: TRBV28; D gene: .; J gene: TRBJ2-6; CDR3 protein: CASSPSGANVLTF; CDR3 DNA: TGTGCCAGCAGTCCATCTGGGGCCAACGTCCTGACTTTC
clone size: .; V gene: TRBV30; D gene: .; J gene: TRBJ1-6; CDR3 protein: CAWRIIGRNSPLHF; CDR3 DNA: TGTGCCTGGAGGATCATTGGGAGGAATTCACCCCTCCACTTT
clone size: .; V gene: TRBV5-1; D gene: .; J gene: TRBJ1-1; CDR3 protein: CASSFDLRGTEAFF; CDR3 DNA: TGCGCCAGCAGCTTCGACCTAAGAGGCACTGAAGCTTTCTTT
clone size: .; V gene: TRBV7-9; D gene: .; J gene: TRBJ2-3; CDR3 protein: CASSSTTSGADTQYF; CDR3 DNA: TGTGCCAGCAGCTCGACGACATCAGGGGCAGATACGCAGTATTTT
clone size: .; V gene: TRBV10-3; D gene: .; J gene: TRBJ1-5; CDR3 protein: CAISNSNQPQHF; CDR3 DNA: TGTGCCATCAGCAATAGCAATCAGCCCCAGCATTTT
clone size: .; V gene: TRBV19; D gene: TRBD1; J gene: TRBJ1-6; CDR3 protein: CASKGQGGVNSPLHF; CDR3 DNA: TGTGCCAGTAAGGGACAGGGAGGTGTTAATTCACCCCTCCACTTT
clone size: .; V gene: TRBV7-2; D gene: TRBD1; J gene: TRBJ1-1; CDR3 protein: CASSHYSDRVGTEAFF; CDR3 DNA: TGTGCCAGCAGCCACTATAGTGACAGGGTTGGCACTGAAGCTTTCTTT
clone size: .; V gene: TRBV12-5; D gene: .; J gene: TRBJ1-5; CDR3 protein: CASGLVSGYSNQPQHF; CDR3 DNA: TGTGCTAGTGGTTTGGTTTCAGGGTATAGCAATCAGCCCCAGCATTTT
clone size: .; V gene: TRBV7-6; D gene: .; J gene: TRBJ1-4; CDR3 protein: CASSPDPNYPQGEKLFF; CDR3 DNA: TGTGCCAGCAGCCCGGATCCGAATTACCCCCAGGGAGAAAAACTGTTTTTT
clone size: .; V gene: TRBV30; D gene: .; J gene: TRBJ1-5; CDR3 protein: CAWSLAVGTIRAQHF; CDR3 DNA: TGTGCCTGGAGCCTAGCTGTAGGGACAATCAGAGCCCAGCATTTT
clone size: .; V gene: TRBV10-3; D gene: .; J gene: TRBJ1-2; CDR3 protein: CAISPDQDYGYTF; CDR3 DNA: TGTGCCATCAGTCCCGATCAGGACTATGGCTACACCTTC
clone size: .; V gene: TRBV11-2; D gene: .; J gene: TRBJ2-1; CDR3 protein: CASSPRVPGSYNEQFF; CDR3 DNA: TGTGCCAGCAGCCCGCGGGTCCCCGGCTCCTACAATGAGCAGTTCTTC
clone size: .; V gene: TRBV7-2; D gene: .; J gene: TRBJ1-4; CDR3 protein: CASSADSRTSNEKLFF; CDR3 DNA: TGTGCCAGCAGCGCGGACAGCCGGACAAGTAATGAAAAACTGTTTTTT
clone size: .; V gene: TRBV13; D gene: TRBD1; J gene: TRBJ2-7; CDR3 protein: CASSLGKATGGSEQYF; CDR3 DNA: TGTGCCAGCAGCTTAGGAAAGGCGACAGGGGGTAGCGAGCAGTACTTC
clone size: .; V gene: TRBV9; D gene: TRBD1; J gene: TRBJ1-1; CDR3 protein: CASSVDNRGLTEAFF; CDR3 DNA: TGTGCCAGCAGCGTAGATAACAGGGGGTTAACTGAAGCTTTCTTT
clone size: .; V gene: TRBV5-4; D gene: TRBD1; J gene: TRBJ1-6; CDR3 protein: CASSASTGIFSPLHF; CDR3 DNA: TGTGCCAGCAGCGCTTCGACAGGGATCTTCTCACCCCTCCACTTT
clone size: .; V gene: TRBV13; D gene: .; J gene: TRBJ1-1; CDR3 protein: CASSLGPGNTEAFF; CDR3 DNA: TGTGCCAGCAGCTTAGGCCCGGGGAACACTGAAGCTTTCTTT
clone size: .; V gene: TRBV11-2; D gene: TRBD1; J gene: TRBJ2-7; CDR3 protein: CASRYGQGAYEQYF; CDR3 DNA: TGTGCCAGCAGATACGGACAGGGGGCCTACGAGCAGTACTTC
clone size: .; V gene: TRBV7-6; D gene: .; J gene: TRBJ2-6; CDR3 protein: CASSSTPPESGANVLTF; CDR3 DNA: TGTGCCAGCAGCTCGACACCACCAGAGTCTGGGGCCAACGTCCTGACTTTC
clone size: .; V gene: TRBV5-6; D gene: .; J gene: TRBJ2-5; CDR3 protein: CASSLRYQETQYF; CDR3 DNA: TGTGCCAGCAGTCTGAGGTACCAAGAGACCCAGTACTTC
clone size: .; V gene: TRBV11-2; D gene: .; J gene: TRBJ1-2; CDR3 protein: CASSFQAYGYTF; CDR3 DNA: TGTGCCAGCAGCTTTCAGGCCTATGGCTACACCTTC
clone size: .; V gene: TRBV12-3/TRBV12-4; D gene: .; J gene: TRBJ1-4; CDR3 protein: CACGRANEKLFF; CDR3 DNA: TGTGCTTGCGGCCGGGCTAATGAAAAACTGTTTTTT
clone size: .; V gene: TRBV5-1; D gene: TRBD1; J gene: TRBJ1-5; CDR3 protein: CASKPRKSEGARNQPQHF; CDR3 DNA: TGCGCCAGCAAACCTCGAAAAAGTGAGGGGGCAAGAAATCAGCCCCAGCATTTT
clone size: .; V gene: TRBV18; D gene: TRBD1; J gene: TRBJ1-1; CDR3 protein: CASSPPSIRGATEAFF; CDR3 DNA: TGTGCCAGCTCACCCCCATCTATCAGGGGGGCCACTGAAGCTTTCTTT
clone size: .; V gene: TRBV30; D gene: .; J gene: TRBJ1-1; CDR3 protein: CAWTREGSNTEAFF; CDR3 DNA: TGTGCCTGGACACGGGAGGGATCGAACACTGAAGCTTTCTTT
clone size: .; V gene: TRBV19; D gene: TRBD2; J gene: TRBJ2-2; CDR3 protein: CASSFRGASGYTGELFF; CDR3 DNA: TGTGCCAGTAGTTTCCGCGGGGCTAGCGGGTACACCGGGGAGCTGTTTTTT
clone size: .; V gene: TRBV15; D gene: .; J gene: TRBJ2-5; CDR3 protein: CATSRGGETQYF; CDR3 DNA: TGTGCCACCAGCAGGGGAGGAGAGACCCAGTACTTC
clone size: .; V gene: TRBV5-1; D gene: .; J gene: TRBJ2-1; CDR3 protein: CASSLRQGGEQFF; CDR3 DNA: TGCGCCAGCAGCTTGAGGCAGGGCGGTGAGCAGTTCTTC
clone size: .; V gene: TRBV29-1; D gene: .; J gene: TRBJ1-4; CDR3 protein: CSVEISRRGEKLFF; CDR3 DNA: TGCAGCGTTGAAATATCTCGGAGAGGTGAAAAACTGTTTTTT
clone size: .; V gene: TRBV25-1; D gene: .; J gene: TRBJ1-1; CDR3 protein: CASSGQTRGNTEAFF; CDR3 DNA: TGTGCCAGCAGTGGCCAAACTCGGGGGAACACTGAAGCTTTCTTT
clone size: .; V gene: TRBV11-2; D gene: TRBD1; J gene: TRBJ1-5; CDR3 protein: CASSLADRGLNQPQHF; CDR3 DNA: TGTGCCAGCAGCTTAGCGGACAGGGGGCTGAATCAGCCCCAGCATTTT
clone size: .; V gene: TRBV9; D gene: .; J gene: TRBJ2-1; CDR3 protein: CASSVEAGLNNEQFF; CDR3 DNA: TGTGCCAGCAGCGTAGAGGCGGGGCTAAACAATGAGCAGTTCTTC
clone size: few; V gene: TRBV5-4; D gene: TRBD2; J gene: TRBJ2-1; CDR3 protein: CASSLGQRGGENEQFF; CDR3 DNA: TGTGCCAGCAGCTTGGGGCAGCGGGGGGGCGAGAATGAGCAGTTCTTC
clone size: .; V gene: TRBV14; D gene: TRBD1; J gene: TRBJ2-1; CDR3 protein: CASSHRRGTGGVSEQFF; CDR3 DNA: TGTGCCAGCAGCCACCGAAGGGGGACAGGGGGTGTCAGTGAGCAGTTCTTC
clone size: few; V gene: TRBV19; D gene: TRBD1; J gene: TRBJ1-1; CDR3 protein: CASSRPGQGADEAFF; CDR3 DNA: TGTGCCAGTAGCCGACCGGGACAGGGGGCTGATGAAGCTTTCTTT
clone size: .; V gene: TRBV7-4; D gene: TRBD2; J gene: TRBJ2-7; CDR3 protein: CASSLRRGWNEQYF; CDR3 DNA: TGTGCCAGCAGCTTGCGGCGGGGGTGGAACGAGCAGTACTTC